One sample yielded the 24 T cell receptor beta chains listed below, sequenced in a study of blood T cell repertoires in COVID-19. Libraries were prepared by immunoSEQ multiplex PCR; TCRdb keeps only in-frame clonotypes and omits some of them. The data hold 95,000 to 100,000 clones, with approximately 91% observed a single time. The material sequenced was peripheral blood. The source is a man between 45 and 60 years old with acute or convalescent COVID-19.

This chain links TRBV7-9 with TRBJ2-7, with D perhaps TRBD2 (6 bases). The CDR3 sequence is 17 residues long. Germline loops: CDR1 SEHNR, CDR2 FQNEAQ (reference sequence). Trimming took 3 bases from V and 5 from J, leaving 23 bases between them. The CDR3 region is CASSFAGRGLSRDEQYF. The DNA for the CDR3 is TGTGCCAGCAGCTTCGCAGGGCGGGGCCTGAGTCGTGACGAGCAGTACTTC.

V and J are TRBV5-1 and TRBJ1-2; the match to TRBD1 covers 8 bases. CDR3 length: 14 residues. Germline values: CDR1 SGHRS, CDR2 YFSETQ. V lost 4 bases and J lost 8; bases outside the gene matches: 10. The CDR3 loop reads CASSPGRTGQGYTF. The CDR3 region has the DNA TGCGCCAGCAGCCCCGGACGGACAGGGCAAGGCTACACCTTC.

The V call is TRBV7-2, the J call TRBJ1-4; TRBD1 agrees at 7 bases. Germline CDR1 is SGHTA and CDR2 is FQGNSA. Trimming removed 5 bases from V and 8 bases from J; junction bases left unmatched: 8. The CDR3 is 14 residues long. CDR3 sequence: CASSEGGAGEKLFF. The CDR3 nucleotides are TGTGCCAGCAGCGAAGGGGGCGCGGGGGAAAAACTGTTTTTT.

This chain joins TRBV10-2 and TRBJ1-2; D uncertain. Trimming stripped 2 bases from V and 1 base from J, with 5 bases between. The V gene's germline CDR1 is WSHSY and CDR2 SAAADI. This CDR3 is 13 amino acids long. The CDR3 sequence is CASSEAGNYGYTF. As DNA, the CDR3 is TGCGCCAGCAGTGAGGCGGGTAACTATGGCTACACCTTC.

This chain links TRBV11-3 with TRBJ1-2; possibly TRBD1 for D (5 bases). The CDR3 runs to 13 residues. Germline loops: CDR1 SGHNT, CDR2 YENEEA. Trimming took 1 base from V and 6 from J, leaving 9 bases between them. The CDR3 is CASSLARGDGYTF. For the CDR3, the DNA is TGTGCCAGCAGCTTAGCACGGGGGGATGGCTACACCTTC.

V and J are TRBV12-3 or TRBV12-4 and TRBJ2-1; weak D call: TRBD2 (6 bases). The CDR3 sequence is 12 residues long. The V gene lost 7 bases and the J gene lost 10 bases, with 14 bases spanning the gap. This chain's CDR3 is CASTRDSREQFF. The CDR3 nucleotides are TGTGCCAGCACCCGGGACTCCCGGGAGCAGTTCTTC.

The CDR3: CASSTGQVYEQYF. The CDR3, as DNA: TGTGCCAGTAGTACGGGACAGGTATACGAGCAGTACTTC. The chain joins TRBV19 to TRBJ2-7; 8 positions match TRBD1. V trimming: 4 bases; J trimming: 4 bases; junction bases outside the gene matches: 3. The CDR3 sequence is 13 residues long. Germline V CDR1 and CDR2: LNHDA, SQIVND (reference sequence).

There are a few counts of this clone. The chain joins TRBV6-6 to TRBJ2-3; perhaps TRBD1 as D (6 bases). V lost 2 bases and J 2 bases, leaving 8 bases between the germline ends. This CDR3 has 14 amino acids. In germline, CDR1 is MNHNY, CDR2 SVGAGI (reference sequence). The CDR3 sequence is CASSYRQATDTQYF. DNA of the CDR3: TGTGCCAGCAGTTACCGACAGGCCACAGATACGCAGTATTTT.

CDR3 amino acids: CASSQATGGPYEQYF. The CDR3 region has the DNA TGCGCCAGCAGCCAAGCGACAGGGGGGCCCTACGAGCAGTACTTC. The rearrangement uses TRBV4-1 and TRBJ2-7, with 9 bases fitting TRBD1. V gave up 1 base and J gave up 2 bases; unmatched junction bases: 3. Per the germline V gene, CDR1 is MGHRA and CDR2 is YSYEKL. The CDR3 extends over 15 amino acids.

The genes are TRBV7-8 and TRBJ1-6, with D uncertain. This CDR3 is 15 amino acids long. Trimming left V 4 bases short and J 8 bases short, with 15 bases between. Germline assignment: CDR1 SGHVS and CDR2 FQNEAQ. CDR3: CASSSNSGSDSPLHF. As DNA, the CDR3 is TGTGCCAGCAGCTCTAATTCAGGTTCAGATTCACCCCTCCACTTT.

A word on this clone: The same CDR3 is also encoded by other DNA sequences in this sample. The J gene is TRBJ1-1, the V gene TRBV4-1; 8 nucleotides line up with TRBD1. The CDR3 has 15 amino acids. The V segment lost 2 bases and the J segment 1 base; nucleotides outside the gene matches: 3. From germline, CDR1 is MGHRA and CDR2 YSYEKL. Written as DNA, the CDR3 is TGCGCCAGCAGCCAACCTGGACAGGGGAACACTGAAGCTTTCTTT. Translation: CASSQPGQGNTEAFF.

The chain recombines TRBV18 with TRBJ2-1; TRBD2 agrees at 10 bases. Per the germline V gene, CDR1 is KGHSH and CDR2 is LQKENI. The CDR3 extends over 14 amino acids. The V gene end was trimmed by 6 bases and the J gene end by 5 bases; junction bases not matched to a gene: 4. The CDR3 protein is CASSRLAGDNEQFF. The CDR3 DNA follows: TGTGCCAGCTCGAGGCTAGCGGGGGACAATGAGCAGTTCTTC.

The V call is TRBV7-9, the J call TRBJ1-5; D is ambiguous. Germline assignment: CDR1 SEHNR and CDR2 FQNEAQ (reference sequence). The ends were cut back, 4 bases at V and 7 bases at J, with 8 bases in the middle. This CDR3 comprises 12 residues. In nucleotides, the CDR3 is TGTGCCAGCAGCTCGGTGGGCCAGCCCCAGCATTTT. It yields the protein CASSSVGQPQHF. Filled out from reference TRBV7-9 and TRBJ1-5, the complete variable domain reads DTGVSQNPRHKITKRGQNVTFRCDPISEHNRLYWYRQTLGQGPEFLTYFQNEAQLEKSRLLSDRFSAERPKGSFSTLEIQRTEQGDSAMYLCASSSVGQPQHFGDGTRLSIL.

The chain carries TRBV11-3 and TRBJ1-4; D might be TRBD1 (5 bases). There are 16 residues in the CDR3. V was shortened by 2 bases and J by 0 bases, with 10 bases between the two germline ends. CDR1 is SGHNT, CDR2 YENEEA, per germline. CDR3 DNA: TGTGCCAGCAGCTTAAGGGGCCTAGCAACTAATGAAAAACTGTTTTTT. Protein product: CASSLRGLATNEKLFF.

The V and J genes are TRBV29-1 and TRBJ2-2; D ambiguous. V lost 3 bases to trimming and J lost 3 bases, with 11 bases between them. This CDR3 has 14 amino acids. Looked up from germline, CDR1 is SQVTM and CDR2 is ANQGSEA. CDR3 amino acids: CSVDLGRYTGELFF. The CDR3 DNA reads as TGCAGCGTTGATCTAGGAAGGTACACCGGGGAGCTGTTTTTT.

The rearrangement links TRBV5-1 to TRBJ2-3; weak D call: TRBD1 (5 bases). The germline CDR1 and CDR2 sequences are SGHRS and YFSETQ. The ends were cut back, 2 bases at V and 5 bases at J, with 6 bases in the middle. This CDR3 has 12 amino acids. The CDR3 coding sequence is TGCGCCAGCAGCTTCAGGGTAGATACGCAGTATTTT. Translating gives CASSFRVDTQYF.

This chain joins TRBV3-1 (or the pseudogene TRBV3-2) and TRBJ1-2; 11 bases fit TRBD1. CDR1 and CDR2 from the germline V gene are LGHDT and YNNKEL (reference sequence). With V trimmed by 1 base and J by 4 bases, 2 bases remained unmatched. The CDR3 extends over 15 amino acids. The CDR3 reads CASSQGDRGIYGYTF. The CDR3 DNA follows: TGTGCCAGCAGCCAAGGGGACAGGGGGATCTATGGCTACACCTTC.

The V gene is TRBV28, the J gene TRBJ1-2, with 9 bases fitting TRBD1. There are 14 residues in the CDR3. After removal of 6 bases from V and 8 bases from J, the junction contained 10 bases not matched to a gene. Germline values: CDR1 MDHEN, CDR2 SYDVKM. CDR3 sequence reads: CASRTTGTGSGYTF. The CDR3, as DNA: TGTGCCAGCAGAACTACCGGGACAGGGTCCGGCTACACCTTC.

V and J are TRBV11-3 and TRBJ2-5; 8 bases align to TRBD2. This CDR3 spans 16 amino acids. Germline V gives CDR1 SGHNT, CDR2 YENEEA. Unmatched junction bases numbered 13, after V lost 6 bases and J lost 4 bases. This CDR3 is CASSFWATSGGETQYF. The CDR3, as DNA: TGTGCCAGCAGTTTCTGGGCCACGAGCGGGGGAGAGACCCAGTACTTC.

The chain is built from TRBV7-6 and TRBJ2-5; tentative D call: TRBD2 (6 bases). The length of the CDR3 is 16 residues. Germline lookup yields CDR1 SGHVS and CDR2 FNYEAQ. Between the trimmed V and J ends, which lost 5 bases and 2 bases, there was a span of 18 bases. DNA for the CDR3: TGTGCCAGCAGCCACGCGAGCGGGCGGGTACAAGAGACCCAGTACTTC. This translates into CASSHASGRVQETQYF. The complete variable domain, with remaining parts taken from reference TRBV7-6 and TRBJ2-5, reads GAGVSQSPRYKVTKRGQDVALRCDPISGHVSLYWYRQALGQGPEFLTYFNYEAQQDKSGLPNDRFSAERPEGSISTLTIQRTEQRDSAMYRCASSHASGRVQETQYFGPGTRLLVL.

The chain joins TRBV5-6 to TRBJ2-1; possible D gene TRBD1, 6 bases. CDR3 size: 13 residues. Germline V gene sequence: CDR1 SGHDT, CDR2 YYEEEE. V was shortened by 4 bases and J by 8 bases, with 13 bases between the two germline ends. DNA for the CDR3: TGTGCCAGCAGCCCTACAGGGAGAGATGAGCAGTTCTTC. This gives the protein CASSPTGRDEQFF.

The CDR3, as DNA: TGTGCCAGCAGCTCCTACGGGAGCTCCTACGAGCAGTACTTC. Amino acid sequence: CASSSYGSSYEQYF. The chain couples TRBV5-4 to TRBJ2-7; a possible D gene is TRBD2 (6 bases). Germline loops: CDR1 SGHNT, CDR2 YYREEE (reference sequence). Trimming removed 3 bases from V and 0 bases from J, with 10 bases in between. There are 14 residues in the CDR3.

The chain recombines TRBV14 with TRBJ1-1, with 8 nucleotides matching TRBD1. This CDR3 is 14 amino acids long. The V gene end was trimmed by 3 bases and the J gene end by 3 bases; junction bases not matched to a gene: 3. CDR1 and CDR2 (germline): SGHDN, FVKESK. The CDR3, as DNA: TGTGCCAGCAGCCATCAGGGGGCGGACACTGAAGCTTTCTTT. Translating gives CASSHQGADTEAFF.

The rearrangement uses TRBV18 and TRBJ2-7; TRBD1 matches 9 bases. Germline V gene sequence: CDR1 KGHSH, CDR2 LQKENI. J gave up 6 bases and V 0 bases, and 3 bases lay outside the gene matches. The CDR3 loop spans 14 amino acids. CDR3 residues: CASSPPGQGTEQYF. The CDR3 DNA sequence: TGTGCCAGCTCACCACCGGGACAGGGAACCGAGCAGTACTTC.